This TCR beta chain derives from a study of PD-1 blockade in classical Hodgkin lymphoma. Findings and caveats of the study: Repertoires differed for reasons still undefined, possibly disease activity or prior therapy. Diversity similar to that of newly diagnosed patients was seen at baseline in complete responders.

Concerning this clone itself: Its antigen is not known.

Clones were sequenced by immunoSEQ multiplex PCR, and TCRdb holds only the in-frame ones, with some missing. The table has about 18,000 clones, approximately 72% seen once. The germline gives CDR1 SGHAT, CDR2 FQNNGV. The germline V and J ends were trimmed by 5 bases and 5 bases, with 18 bases remaining between them. There are 15 residues in the CDR3. The time point here: cycle 4 day 1 (C4D1), after 5 to 7 weeks of nivolumab. Each and every patient relapsed after autologous stem cell transplantation, and patients got differing brentuximab vedotin exposure. Out of thawed PBMCs, magnetic negative selection purified CD4+ T cells. The best responses consisted of complete response, partial response or progressive disease.

The chain is built from TRBV11-2 and TRBJ2-5; tentatively, D is TRBD2 (5 bases). The sample was CD4+ T cells from blood, taken before the fourth cycle of nivolumab. This TCR came from a human donor with classical Hodgkin lymphoma. CDR3 nucleotide sequence: TGTGCCAGCAGCCCCCGCCCTGCTAGCTCGGAGACCCAGTACTTC. Residues: CASSPRPASSETQYF. Variable domain in full (rest from reference TRBV11-2 and TRBJ2-5): EAGVAQSPRYKIIEKRQSVAFWCNPISGHATLYWYQQILGQGPKLLIQFQNNGVVDDSQLPKDRFSAERLKGVDSTLKIQPAKLEDSAVYLCASSPRPASSETQYFGPGTRLLVL.